This entry lists 29 T cell receptor beta chains sequenced from one sample in a study of blood T cell repertoires in COVID-19. The data were produced by immunoSEQ multiplex PCR, yet TCRdb's version contains in-frame clones alone and is incomplete. The sample carries about 270,000 clones, over 75% recorded once. Sequencing used peripheral blood. The receptors derive from a human donor in a cohort sampled during active COVID-19.

V and J are TRBV9 and TRBJ1-6, with a possible D match to TRBD1 (6 bases). CDR3 length: 14 amino acids. The germline gives CDR1 SGDLS, CDR2 YYNGEE. V dropped 3 bases and J dropped 6 bases, with 10 bases sitting between them. CDR3 protein: CASSARDTNSPLHF. CDR3 sequence (DNA): TGTGCCAGCAGCGCACGGGACACTAATTCACCCCTCCACTTT. Full variable domain (outside the CDR3, taken from reference TRBV9 and TRBJ1-6): DSGVTQTPKHLITATGQRVTLRCSPRSGDLSVYWYQQSLDQGLQFLIQYYNGEERAKGNILERFSAQQFPDLHSELNLSSLELGDSALYFCASSARDTNSPLHFGNGTRLTVT.

This clone appeared once. The V and J genes are TRBV5-4 and TRBJ2-3; D is possibly TRBD1 (6 bases). This CDR3 has 16 amino acids. Trimming cost V 0 bases and J 7 bases, with 18 bases left between them. CDR1 and CDR2 (germline): SGHNT, YYREEE (reference sequence). DNA of the CDR3: TGTGCCAGCAGCTTGGCGACAGGCCCGAGGACATATACGCAGTATTTT. Translation: CASSLATGPRTYTQYF.

The rearrangement joins TRBV18 to TRBJ2-3; 7 positions match TRBD2. Trimming took 5 bases from V and 2 from J; bases not matched to a gene: 16. The length of the CDR3 is 18 residues. Germline V gene lookup returns CDR1 KGHSH and CDR2 LQKENI. The CDR3 DNA is TGTGCCAGCTCAGCCGGAAAACTAGCGCTCCTCCTCACAGATACGCAGTATTTT. Its protein product is CASSAGKLALLLTDTQYF.

The chain joins TRBV4-1 to TRBJ2-7; D might be TRBD2 (6 bases). Germline V gene data show CDR1 as MGHRA and CDR2 as YSYEKL. The CDR3 runs 15 residues. V lost 1 base and J lost 4, with 14 bases in between. CDR3 sequence reads: CASSQAGVNPYEQYF. CDR3 sequence (DNA): TGCGCCAGCAGCCAAGCGGGAGTAAATCCTTACGAGCAGTACTTC.

The chain links TRBV7-9 to TRBJ2-1, with 14 bases identical to TRBD2. Germline CDR1 and CDR2: SEHNR and FQNEAQ (reference sequence). CDR3 length: 16 residues. V was clipped by 6 bases and J by 2 bases; unmatched bases: 3. In nucleotides, the CDR3 is TGTGCCAGCAGGCGGACTAGCGGGGGGACCTACAATGAGCAGTTCTTC. It codes for CASRRTSGGTYNEQFF.

This chain joins TRBV4-1 and TRBJ1-2; 9 bases align to TRBD1. The V gene end was trimmed by 1 base and the J gene end by 5 bases; junction bases not matched to a gene: 8. This CDR3 has 16 amino acids. Germline-derived CDR1 and CDR2 are MGHRA and YSYEKL. CDR3 bases: TGCGCCAGCAGCCAAGGGACAGGGGCTAGAGGTTATGGCTACACCTTC. Translated, it gives CASSQGTGARGYGYTF.

V and J are TRBV18 and TRBJ1-4; maybe TRBD1 (6 bases). The germline V gene encodes CDR1 KGHSH and CDR2 LQKENI. The CDR3 runs to 13 residues. The germline V and J ends were trimmed by 8 bases and 8 bases, with 15 bases remaining between them. This CDR3 is CASQGPLREKLFF. As DNA, the CDR3 is TGTGCCAGCCAGGGGCCCCTAAGGGAAAAACTGTTTTTT.

The chain uses TRBV27 and TRBJ1-1; TRBD1 is a possible D gene (6 bases). CDR1 is MNHEY and CDR2 is SMNVEV in the germline V gene (reference sequence). The V end lost 4 bases, the J end lost 3 bases, and 24 bases lay between the germline ends. The CDR3 runs 18 residues. CDR3 sequence reads: CASSSYTGRSTRDTEAFF. CDR3 sequence (DNA): TGTGCCAGCAGTTCATATACAGGGCGTTCCACCCGGGACACTGAAGCTTTCTTT.

The V call is TRBV19, the J call TRBJ1-4; unclear D gene. Trimming shortened V by 5 bases and J by 8 bases, and 18 bases separated the two germline ends. From germline, CDR1 is LNHDA and CDR2 SQIVND (reference sequence). The CDR3 extends over 15 amino acids. The CDR3, as DNA: TGTGCCAGTAGTCCCGGGCTGGGAGGAGAAGAAAAACTGTTTTTT. Translation: CASSPGLGGEEKLFF. Using reference TRBV19 and TRBJ1-4 for the parts outside the CDR3, the full variable domain is DGGITQSPKYLFRKEGQNVTLSCEQNLNHDAMYWYRQDPGQGLRLIYYSQIVNDFQKGDIAEGYSVSREKKESFPLTVTSAQKNPTAFYLCASSPGLGGEEKLFFGSGTQLSVL.

The chain joins TRBV5-1 to TRBJ1-4; D remains ambiguous. The CDR3 spans 12 residues. Germline lookup yields CDR1 SGHRS and CDR2 YFSETQ. V lost 0 bases and J 11 bases, leaving 8 bases between the germline ends. DNA of the CDR3: TGCGCCAGCAGCTTGGACACCCGTAAACTGTTTTTT. Its translation: CASSLDTRKLFF.

This rearrangement joins TRBV19 to TRBJ2-1; D may be TRBD2 (6 bases). The CDR3 sequence is 17 residues long. Per the germline V gene, CDR1 is LNHDA and CDR2 is SQIVND (reference sequence). The V and J ends lost 1 base and 2 bases respectively, with 15 bases between them. The CDR3 DNA is TGTGCCAGTAGTATAGGGGGTGTGGGACTCACCTACAATGAGCAGTTCTTC. Amino acids: CASSIGGVGLTYNEQFF.

The CDR3 sequence: CASSSSGTVGLETQYF. The DNA of the CDR3 is TGCGCCAGCAGCTCCTCCGGGACAGTTGGACTGGAGACCCAGTACTTC. The rearrangement joins TRBV5-1 to TRBJ2-5, with 7 bases matching TRBD1. This CDR3 has 16 residues. Germline CDR1 and CDR2: SGHRS and YFSETQ. V lost 3 bases and J lost 5; bases outside the gene matches: 13.

The chain recombines TRBV6-1 with TRBJ2-1; D not resolved. The CDR3 is made up of 13 amino acids. Trimming cost V 0 bases and J 15 bases, with 15 bases left between them. CDR1 is MNHNS and CDR2 is SASEGT in the germline V gene. This CDR3 is CASSEALQTVRFF. The CDR3, as DNA: TGTGCCAGCAGTGAAGCGCTTCAAACAGTTCGGTTCTTC.

The V and J genes are TRBV7-9 and TRBJ2-5; the D is unclear. Between the trimmed V and J ends, which lost 4 bases and 1 base, there was a span of 10 bases. The CDR3 totals 14 residues. The germline gives CDR1 SEHNR, CDR2 FQNEAQ (reference sequence). CDR3 residues: CASSSLRSQETQYF. The DNA of the CDR3 is TGTGCCAGCAGCTCCCTCCGGAGCCAAGAGACCCAGTACTTC.

The genes are TRBV5-4 and TRBJ2-7, with a possible D match to TRBD1 (6 bases). V was clipped by 2 bases and J by 0 bases, with 12 bases between them. From germline, CDR1 is SGHNT and CDR2 YYREEE (reference sequence). CDR3 length: 15 amino acids. The CDR3 nucleotides read TGTGCCAGCAGCTTACCGGGACACTCCTCCTACGAGCAGTACTTC. This translates into CASSLPGHSSYEQYF.

This chain links TRBV28 with TRBJ1-1, with 7 bases aligning to TRBD1. Trimming cost V 5 bases and J 1 base; bases outside gene matches: 7. The CDR3 has 15 amino acids. From germline, CDR1 is MDHEN and CDR2 SYDVKM. The DNA of the CDR3 is TGTGCCAGCAGTCCCCCAGGGGGAGGGAACACTGAAGCTTTCTTT. It is translated as CASSPPGGGNTEAFF. Full variable domain (outside the CDR3, taken from reference TRBV28 and TRBJ1-1): DVKVTQSSRYLVKRTGEKVFLECVQDMDHENMFWYRQDPGLGLRLIYFSYDVKMKEKGDIPEGYSVSREKKERFSLILESASTNQTSMYLCASSPPGGGNTEAFFGQGTRLTVV.

This sequence joins TRBV5-4 and TRBJ1-5, with D tentatively TRBD1 (6 bases). V shed 0 bases and J shed 0 bases, with 10 bases lying between them. This CDR3 has 16 amino acids. Per the germline V gene, CDR1 is SGHNT and CDR2 is YYREEE (reference sequence). Here the CDR3 DNA reads TGTGCCAGCAGCTTGGTGAGAGGGGGTAGCAATCAGCCCCAGCATTTT. Translated, it gives CASSLVRGGSNQPQHF.

The chain recombines TRBV7-3 with TRBJ2-6; TRBD2 aligns across 8 bases. V was pared by 6 bases and J by 0 bases, with 4 bases of the junction left unmatched. The CDR3 is made up of 16 amino acids. Germline assignment: CDR1 SGHTA and CDR2 FQGTGA. The CDR3 spells CASSPRGGSGANVLTF. The CDR3 DNA follows: TGTGCCAGCAGTCCCCGGGGGGGCTCTGGGGCCAACGTCCTGACTTTC. Drawing the rest from reference TRBV7-3 and TRBJ2-6, the complete variable domain is GAGVSQTPSNKVTEKGKYVELRCDPISGHTALYWYRQSLGQGPEFLIYFQGTGAADDSGLPNDRFFAVRPEGSVSTLKIQRTERGDSAVYLCASSPRGGSGANVLTFGAGSRLTVL.

This chain uses TRBV10-1 with TRBJ2-3; 8 bases map to TRBD2. Looked up from germline, CDR1 is WNHNN and CDR2 is SYGVQD (reference sequence). The ends lost 0 bases at V and 5 bases at J; junction bases unmatched: 7. This CDR3 comprises 16 residues. This CDR3 reads CASSESSGTSGDTQYF. The DNA for the CDR3 is TGCGCCAGCAGTGAGTCTAGCGGGACGTCCGGAGATACGCAGTATTTT.

V is TRBV19 and J is TRBJ2-1, with D perhaps TRBD2 (7 bases). Between the trimmed V and J ends, which lost 3 bases and 7 bases, there was a span of 19 bases. The CDR3 length is 16 residues. Germline V gene lookup returns CDR1 LNHDA and CDR2 SQIVND (reference sequence). CDR3 sequence reads: CASSISGTRGANEQFF. The CDR3 DNA is TGTGCCAGTAGTATTTCAGGCACCCGGGGGGCGAATGAGCAGTTCTTC.

J is TRBJ2-3 and V is TRBV12-5, with a possible D match to TRBD2 (5 bases). V dropped 6 bases and J dropped 2 bases, with 12 bases sitting between them. CDR1 is LGHNT and CDR2 is FRNRAP in the germline V gene. The CDR3 totals 14 residues. The CDR3 region is CASGAGMATDTQYF. In nucleotides, the CDR3 is TGTGCTAGTGGCGCCGGGATGGCCACAGATACGCAGTATTTT.

This clone was detected only a few times. This chain connects TRBV27 to TRBJ2-1; TRBD2 aligns across 9 bases. Germline V gives CDR1 MNHEY, CDR2 SMNVEV (reference sequence). V lost 10 bases to trimming and J lost 4 bases; unmatched junction nucleotides: 11. This CDR3 is built from 15 residues. CDR3 nucleotides: TGTGCCACCAGCCCAGGGACTAGCTGGTACAATGAGCAGTTCTTC. Translating gives CATSPGTSWYNEQFF.

This chain connects TRBV19 to TRBJ2-1; D may be TRBD2 (5 bases). Looked up from germline, CDR1 is LNHDA and CDR2 is SQIVND (reference sequence). With 6 bases removed from V and 6 bases from J, the gap between germline ends came to 21 bases. There are 16 residues in the CDR3. In DNA, the CDR3 is TGTGCCAGTAGGCGGGCGAGCGGCCCCCTCTCCAATGAGCAGTTCTTC. Its translation: CASRRASGPLSNEQFF.

The rearrangement uses TRBV3-1 (or the pseudogene TRBV3-2) and TRBJ2-2; 10 bases are a match to TRBD2. V shed 1 base and J 5 bases; nucleotides not matched to a gene: 4. From germline, CDR1 is LGHDT and CDR2 YNNKEL (reference sequence). The CDR3 spans 16 residues. CDR3 loop: CASSQAASGGTGELFF. For the CDR3, the DNA is TGTGCCAGCAGCCAAGCGGCTAGCGGGGGAACCGGGGAGCTGTTTTTT.

J is TRBJ1-2 and V is TRBV5-1; D remains ambiguous. The CDR3 runs to 13 residues. Trimming removed 3 bases from V and 4 bases from J, with 10 bases in between. From germline, CDR1 is SGHRS and CDR2 YFSETQ. In DNA, the CDR3 is TGCGCCAGCAGCTCCGCCGGTTTCTATGGCTACACCTTC. It encodes CASSSAGFYGYTF.

The V call is TRBV2, the J call TRBJ2-3; 15 positions agree with TRBD2. J gave up 9 bases and V 6 bases, and 7 bases lay outside the gene matches. Germline V gene data show CDR1 as SNHLY and CDR2 as FYNNEI. The CDR3 is made up of 15 amino acids. The CDR3 region has the DNA TGTGCCAGCAGGGGGCGGACTAGCGGGAGGGCCACGCAGTATTTT. Translating gives CASRGRTSGRATQYF.

Note on this clone: This sample includes further DNA sequences coding for the same CDR3. In DNA, the CDR3 is TGTGCCAGCAGCCTGCGGGGCACCGGGGAGCTGTTTTTT. Translated: CASSLRGTGELFF. The genes are TRBV3-1 (or the pseudogene TRBV3-2) and TRBJ2-2, with a possible D match to TRBD2 (6 bases). Trimming stripped 4 bases from V and 4 bases from J, with 7 bases between. CDR3 length: 13 amino acids. Germline V gene sequence: CDR1 LGHDT, CDR2 YNNKEL (reference sequence).

This clone was seen a single time. The CDR3 nucleotides read TGCGCCAGCGAGACGAGCGGGAGGAGTGACGAGCAGTACTTC. Translation gives CASETSGRSDEQYF. V usage is TRBV10-2 and J usage is TRBJ2-7; 9 bases match TRBD2. CDR1 WSHSY and CDR2 SAAADI come from the germline V gene. This CDR3 region has 14 residues. The V gene end was trimmed by 8 bases and the J gene end by 5 bases; junction bases not matched to a gene: 10.

The chain employs TRBV18 and TRBJ2-3; D call uncertain. Between the trimmed V and J ends, which lost 5 bases and 6 bases, there was a span of 12 bases. CDR1 is KGHSH, CDR2 LQKENI, per germline. The CDR3 length is 13 residues. The CDR3: CASSFLAPDTQYF. The DNA for the CDR3 is TGTGCCAGCTCATTTCTGGCTCCGGATACGCAGTATTTT.